Listed below are T cell receptor beta chains from one sample, sequenced in a study of blood T cell repertoires in COVID-19. Measured with immunoSEQ multiplex PCR; TCRdb has only the in-frame clones, and not every one. The sample yields roughly 76,000 clones, roughly nine tenths seen once. Sequences were obtained from peripheral blood. All receptors come from a man aged 45-65 years with acute or convalescent COVID-19. Both conserved end residues are part of each CDR3.

v_call	j_call	cdr3_aa
TRBV28	TRBJ1-4	CASSFVQNEKLFF
TRBV6-6	TRBJ2-2	CASRMTAYTGELFF
TRBV7-8	TRBJ1-2	CASSPLGGWAGYTF
TRBV5-3	TRBJ2-1	CARSLGLAGGNEQFF
TRBV6-6	TRBJ1-1	CASKFEQGHVEAFF
TRBV6-5	TRBJ2-1	CASSYFGGTRNNEQFF
TRBV19	TRBJ1-5	CASSITGGNQPQHF
TRBV9	TRBJ1-5	CASSPQGGSNQPQHF
TRBV6-5	TRBJ2-2	CASSSGTKPPGELFF
TRBV5-1	TRBJ2-2	CASSFTGVSTGELFF
TRBV7-3	TRBJ1-1	CASSLDHAGPKMNTEAFF
TRBV27	TRBJ2-2	CASTRDFNTGELFF
TRBV4-2	TRBJ2-2	CASSQVLRLASTGELFF